These 24 T cell receptor beta chains share one sample of origin, sequenced in a study of blood T cell repertoires in COVID-19. Repertoires were generated with immunoSEQ multiplex PCR, while TCRdb's copy carries only in-frame clones and drops some. The sample comprises about 81,000 clones, 88% of which are singletons, and 7% to 8% rests with the top ten. Sequencing was performed on peripheral blood. The receptor set was obtained from a man aged 65-85 years with acute or convalescent COVID-19.

The V and J genes are TRBV6-5 and TRBJ2-7, with 7 bases aligning to TRBD1. The V and J ends lost 0 bases and 3 bases, in that order; junction bases with no gene match: 5. The CDR3 extends over 15 amino acids. Germline V gene data show CDR1 as MNHEY and CDR2 as SVGAGI. The CDR3 is CASSYSSDRVYEQYF. Written as DNA, the CDR3 is TGTGCCAGCAGTTACTCTAGCGACAGGGTCTACGAGCAGTACTTC.

This clone was seen a few times. This chain links TRBV11-1 with TRBJ2-2; 12 bases are shared with TRBD2. After removal of 5 bases from V and 4 bases from J, the junction contained 5 bases not matched to a gene. Germline loops: CDR1 SGHAT, CDR2 FQDESV (reference sequence). CDR3 size: 16 residues. Here the CDR3 DNA reads TGTGCCAGCAGCGGTAGACTAGCGGGGGTCACCGGGGAGCTGTTTTTT. The encoded protein is CASSGRLAGVTGELFF.

The J gene is TRBJ2-5, the V gene TRBV19; weak D call: TRBD2 (6 bases). This CDR3 spans 15 amino acids. Germline assignment: CDR1 LNHDA and CDR2 SQIVND (reference sequence). V dropped 5 bases and J dropped 4 bases, with 17 bases sitting between them. The CDR3 reads CASSAQTSMGETQYF. The CDR3 DNA sequence: TGTGCCAGTAGTGCTCAAACTAGCATGGGAGAGACCCAGTACTTC.

The chain carries TRBV6-6 and TRBJ1-4; no definite D call. This CDR3 comprises 13 residues. V was trimmed by 6 bases and J by 5 bases, leaving 10 bases between them. The germline gives CDR1 MNHNY, CDR2 SVGAGI (reference sequence). For the CDR3, the DNA is TGTGCCAGCAGGCCCGGGGAAAATGAAAAACTGTTTTTT. Residues: CASRPGENEKLFF.

The CDR3 spells CASSYPDRAGYTF. Written as DNA, the CDR3 is TGTGCCAGCAGTTACCCGGACAGGGCGGGCTACACCTTC. The chain carries TRBV6-6 and TRBJ1-2, with 8 bases that match TRBD1. Germline trimming cut 2 bases from V and 8 bases from J; bases unmatched to any gene: 4. This CDR3 contains 13 residues. Germline CDR1 MNHNY, CDR2 SVGAGI (reference sequence).

The V and J genes are TRBV4-2 and TRBJ2-5; 8 bases match TRBD2. Looked up from germline, CDR1 is LGHNA and CDR2 is YNFKEQ. V lost 4 bases to trimming and J lost 0 bases; unmatched junction nucleotides: 10. CDR3 size: 17 residues. As DNA, the CDR3 is TGTGCCAGCAGCCCCGGGAGGGGTGGGGACTACCAAGAGACCCAGTACTTC. It encodes CASSPGRGGDYQETQYF.

The chain carries TRBV12-3 or TRBV12-4 and TRBJ1-4; D gene ambiguous. V gave up 6 bases and J gave up 4 bases, with 9 bases separating them. This CDR3 is built from 13 residues. The DNA for the CDR3 is TGTGCCAGCAGACCTCACAATAATGAAAAACTGTTTTTT. Protein: CASRPHNNEKLFF.

V usage is TRBV6-5 and J usage is TRBJ1-2, with D hard to call. The CDR3 consists of 15 residues. The germline V gene has CDR1 MNHEY and CDR2 SVGAGI. The V end lost 8 bases, the J end lost 0 bases, and 16 bases lay between the germline ends. CDR3 residues: CASLPEVLANYGYTF. The CDR3 bases are TGTGCCAGCCTTCCTGAGGTCTTAGCTAACTATGGCTACACCTTC.

The CDR3: CASSYGQSSYNSPLHF. The DNA of the CDR3 is TGTGCCAGCAGCTACGGACAGAGCTCCTATAATTCACCCCTCCACTTT. This chain links TRBV5-6 with TRBJ1-6, with D possibly being TRBD1 (6 bases). The CDR3 has 16 residues. V was shortened by 3 bases and J by 0 bases, with 10 bases between the two germline ends. Germline CDR1 SGHDT, CDR2 YYEEEE.

The V gene is TRBV11-2, the J gene TRBJ1-2; 9 bases align to TRBD1. Trimming at V came to 4 bases and at J to 8 bases, leaving 5 bases not matched to a gene. This CDR3 is 13 amino acids long. Germline CDR1 SGHAT, CDR2 FQNNGV. The CDR3 DNA follows: TGTGCCAGCAGCTCGGGACAGGGTCAAGGCTACACCTTC. It translates to CASSSGQGQGYTF. The full variable domain, with the rest looked up from reference TRBV11-2 and TRBJ1-2, is EAGVAQSPRYKIIEKRQSVAFWCNPISGHATLYWYQQILGQGPKLLIQFQNNGVVDDSQLPKDRFSAERLKGVDSTLKIQPAKLEDSAVYLCASSSGQGQGYTFGSGTRLTVV.

This clone was seen only once. The chain recombines TRBV12-3 or TRBV12-4 with TRBJ2-7; D unclear. This CDR3 is built from 13 residues. The ends were cut back, 1 base at V and 1 base at J, with 5 bases in the middle. CDR3 coding DNA: TGTGCCAGCAGTTTAGGTCCTTCCTACGAGCAGTACTTC. This sequence encodes CASSLGPSYEQYF.

The chain carries TRBV4-3 and TRBJ1-4; 10 bases map to TRBD1. In germline, CDR1 is LGHNA, CDR2 YSLEER. J gave up 3 bases and V 3 bases, and 4 bases lay outside the gene matches. The CDR3 length is 16 residues. The CDR3 protein is CASSHGQGVSNEKLFF. In DNA, the CDR3 is TGCGCCAGCAGCCACGGACAGGGGGTGTCTAATGAAAAACTGTTTTTT.

CDR3 residues: CASSPGGQGYYEQYF. The CDR3 DNA follows: TGTGCCAGCTCACCGGGCGGACAGGGGTACTACGAGCAGTACTTC. The V gene is TRBV18, the J gene TRBJ2-7, with 9 positions matching TRBD1. In germline, CDR1 is KGHSH, CDR2 LQKENI. The CDR3 is 15 residues long. V lost 3 bases, J lost 3 bases, and 6 bases stayed unmatched.

The genes are TRBV10-1 and TRBJ2-3; D not resolved. In germline, CDR1 is WNHNN, CDR2 SYGVQD (reference sequence). This CDR3 comprises 12 residues. V was trimmed by 5 bases and J by 6 bases, leaving 9 bases between them. CDR3 sequence reads: CASSSVLDTQYF. The CDR3 bases are TGCGCCAGCAGTTCTGTACTGGATACGCAGTATTTT.

V usage is TRBV10-1 and J usage is TRBJ2-7; 10 bases map to TRBD1. J lost 5 bases, V lost 5 bases, and 9 bases had no gene match. This CDR3 is built from 15 residues. Germline V lookup: CDR1 WNHNN, CDR2 SYGVQD (reference sequence). The CDR3 bases are TGCGCCAGCAGTCGACCGGGACAGGGGCGAAACGAGCAGTACTTC. Encoded protein: CASSRPGQGRNEQYF.

The chain employs TRBV7-3 and TRBJ1-3; D unresolved. The ends were cut back, 3 bases at V and 7 bases at J, with 13 bases in the middle. The CDR3 runs to 14 residues. Germline lookup yields CDR1 SGHTA and CDR2 FQGTGA. The CDR3 sequence: CASSLREVRNTIYF. In nucleotides, the CDR3 is TGTGCCAGCAGCTTGAGGGAGGTACGGAACACCATATATTTT.

V is TRBV5-1 and J is TRBJ1-2; D is perhaps TRBD1 (6 bases). CDR1 and CDR2 from the germline V gene are SGHRS and YFSETQ. The CDR3 totals 15 residues. Between the trimmed V and J ends, which lost 0 bases and 2 bases, there was a span of 11 bases. CDR3 sequence reads: CASSLALDRNYGYTF. The CDR3 DNA reads TGCGCCAGCAGCTTGGCATTAGACAGGAACTATGGCTACACCTTC.

The rearrangement uses TRBV15 and TRBJ1-4; possibly TRBD1 for D (5 bases). V lost 0 bases and J 7 bases, leaving 12 bases between the germline ends. This CDR3 spans 15 amino acids. CDR1 is LNHNV and CDR2 is YYDKDF in the germline V gene (reference sequence). The CDR3 sequence: CATSRDRGVGEKLFF. The DNA for the CDR3 is TGTGCCACCAGCAGAGATAGGGGCGTAGGTGAAAAACTGTTTTTT.

The rearrangement links TRBV7-2 to TRBJ1-6; 8 bases fit TRBD1. The trim removed 1 base at V and 9 bases at J, leaving 5 bases unmatched. This CDR3 has 15 amino acids. Germline V gene data show CDR1 as SGHTA and CDR2 as FQGNSA. Here the CDR3 reads CASSLGTGGGSPLHF. The CDR3, as DNA: TGTGCCAGCAGCTTAGGCACAGGGGGGGGTTCACCCCTCCACTTT.

The V gene is TRBV14, the J gene TRBJ1-1; possibly TRBD1 for D (6 bases). The CDR3 is made up of 13 amino acids. Germline V CDR1 and CDR2: SGHDN, FVKESK. V was trimmed by 1 base and J by 7 bases, leaving 10 bases between them. CDR3 sequence (DNA): TGTGCCAGCAGCCAAGTTAGAGGGGGTGAAGCTTTCTTT. Translating gives CASSQVRGGEAFF. Full variable domain (remainder filled in from reference TRBV14 and TRBJ1-1): EAGVTQFPSHSVIEKGQTVTLRCDPISGHDNLYWYRRVMGKEIKFLLHFVKESKQDESGMPNNRFLAERTGGTYSTLKVQPAELEDSGVYFCASSQVRGGEAFFGQGTRLTVV.

V usage is TRBV30 and J usage is TRBJ1-6; perhaps TRBD1 as D (6 bases). CDR3 size: 15 residues. Germline V gene sequence: CDR1 GTSNPN, CDR2 SVGIG (reference sequence). V was pared by 0 bases and J by 5 bases, with 11 bases between. The CDR3 sequence is CAWSVWTENNSPLHF. As DNA, the CDR3 is TGTGCCTGGAGTGTCTGGACAGAGAATAATTCACCCCTCCACTTT.

The rearrangement links TRBV15 to TRBJ2-7, with TRBD1 as a possible D gene (5 bases). V lost 3 bases to trimming and J lost 3 bases, with 12 bases between them. Germline CDR1 reads LNHNV; CDR2 reads YYDKDF (reference sequence). This CDR3 spans 14 amino acids. CDR3 loop: CATSSPGFGYEQYF. CDR3 nucleotide sequence: TGTGCCACCAGCAGTCCAGGGTTCGGCTACGAGCAGTACTTC. Filled out from reference TRBV15 and TRBJ2-7, the complete variable domain reads DAMVIQNPRYQVTQFGKPVTLSCSQTLNHNVMYWYQQKSSQAPKLLFHYYDKDFNNEADTPDNFQSRRPNTSFCFLDIRSPGLGDTAMYLCATSSPGFGYEQYFGPGTRLTVT.

V and J are TRBV19 and TRBJ2-7; D is unclear. Germline V gives CDR1 LNHDA, CDR2 SQIVND (reference sequence). V was shortened by 1 base and J by 3 bases, with 4 bases between the two germline ends. The CDR3 is 12 residues long. CDR3 sequence reads: CASSIAGYEQYF. Here the CDR3 DNA reads TGTGCCAGTAGTATAGCCGGCTACGAGCAGTACTTC.

V and J are TRBV2 and TRBJ1-2, with unresolved D. The CDR3 extends over 14 amino acids. Per the germline V gene, CDR1 is SNHLY and CDR2 is FYNNEI. V lost 5 bases to trimming and J lost 7 bases, with 17 bases between them. CDR3 bases: TGTGCCAGCAGTAGAGAGGAGGAGGTATCTGGCTACACCTTC. It yields the protein CASSREEEVSGYTF.